These 5 T cell receptor beta chains share one sample of origin, sequenced in a study of cytomegalovirus exposure and HLA in healthy donors. It was with 60 Vbeta and 13 Jbeta primers that the PCR ran. The assay was immunoSEQ multiplex PCR, and TCRdb's table has in-frame clones only and misses some. The data hold about 82,000 clones, with around 10% observed a single time. Sequenced material: PBMCs. Receptors originate from a man in his 60s in good health and CMV-seropositive.

This clone was observed a few times. The chain combines TRBV18 with TRBJ1-3; no firm D call. Trimming removed 0 bases from V and 5 bases from J, with 17 bases in between. The germline V gene has CDR1 KGHSH and CDR2 LQKENI. The CDR3 is 17 residues long. This chain's CDR3 is CASSPPVISPLRNTIYF. CDR3 in DNA: TGTGCCAGCTCACCACCGGTCATCAGTCCTCTGAGAAACACCATATATTTT.

CDR3 protein: CAWGRDRRNSPLHF. CDR3 coding DNA: TGTGCCTGGGGAAGGGACAGACGTAATTCACCCCTCCACTTT. The chain couples TRBV30 to TRBJ1-6; 7 bases fit TRBD1. This CDR3 is built from 14 residues. The V gene end was trimmed by 5 bases and the J gene end by 6 bases; junction bases not matched to a gene: 7. Germline V gene sequence: CDR1 GTSNPN, CDR2 SVGIG (reference sequence).

In its sample, this clone was seen a few times. Without the conserved terminal phenylalanine or tryptophan, this CDR3 likely stems from a read error. The limits of the CDR3 on the DNA are not certain, so only TCRdb's listed CDR3 is given. The J gene is TRBJ2-2, the V gene TRBV30; no check of the table's D call, TRBD2, against the DNA was made. The CDR3 is 12 amino acids long, termini counted. CDR1 is GTSNPN and CDR2 is SVGIG in the germline V gene (reference sequence). CDR3 loop: CAWSQSTGEMFL.

The rearrangement uses TRBV21-1 and TRBJ2-7; whether TRBD1, the table's D call, matches the DNA was not checked. TRBV21-1 is recorded as a pseudogene. The CDR3 has 16 residues. The CDR3 spells CASSSRVGTGGREQYV. CDR3 in DNA: TGTGCCAGCAGCAGTAGAGTCGGGACAGGGGGCCGGGAGCAGTACGTC.

A few counts support this clone. This rearrangement joins TRBV6-5 to TRBJ1-2, with D tentatively TRBD1 (5 bases). The germline gives CDR1 MNHEY, CDR2 SVGAGI. CDR3 length: 13 residues. With 4 bases removed from V and 3 bases from J, the gap between germline ends came to 9 bases. DNA of the CDR3: TGTGCCAGCAGTTCAAACAGGCACTATGGCTACACCTTC. Protein: CASSSNRHYGYTF.